This passage covers 21 T cell receptor beta chains from one sample sequenced in a study of human T cells and chemical hapten exposure. Time point noted: patch test 2, 6 weeks after DPC sensitization. Treatment specified: therapeutic diphenylcyclopropenone sensitization with weekly scalp DPC. TCRdb used MiXCR to reprocess the RACE reads, holding one entry per CDR3 protein. This table has a few hundred thousand distinct CDR3 sequences, roughly 6% appearing once. The sample in question was whole blood, obtained in connection with sensitization to the hapten diphenylcyclopropenone (DPC). Receptors were obtained from a woman between 18 and 29 years old with alopecia areata. Some clones in this sample may be carry-over from other donors' samples.

The V call is TRBV4-3, the J call TRBJ2-7, with D uncertain. This CDR3 is built from 13 residues. Trimming removed 2 bases from V and 3 bases from J, with 8 bases in between. Germline CDR1 reads LGHNA; CDR2 reads YSLEER. CDR3 amino acids: CASSQSMNYEQYF. As DNA, the CDR3 is TGCGCCAGCAGCCAAAGCATGAACTACGAGCAGTACTTC.

As regards this clonotype: This may come from a read error, since a much larger clone is one base off. V usage is TRBV24-1 and J usage is TRBJ2-3, with 12 bases that match TRBD2. Trimming cost V 2 bases and J 6 bases; bases outside gene matches: 5. The CDR3 covers 16 residues. Germline V gene data show CDR1 as KGHDR and CDR2 as SFDVKD. Written as DNA, the CDR3 is TGTGCCACCAGTGATTCTAGCGGGGGGGTCTTCGATACGCAGTATTTT. Its translation is CATSDSSGGVFDTQYF.

This chain links TRBV7-2 with TRBJ2-1, with TRBD1 as a possible D gene (6 bases). Trimming stripped 2 bases from V and 7 bases from J, with 15 bases between. Germline CDR1 reads SGHTA; CDR2 reads FQGNSA. CDR3 length: 15 residues. The CDR3 coding sequence is TGTGCCAGCAGCTTACGAACAGGGTTAAAGAATGAGCAGTTCTTC. Translated, it gives CASSLRTGLKNEQFF.

Note on this clonotype: A much larger clone lies a single base off, so this may be a read error. The chain carries TRBV6-5 and TRBJ1-2; D remains unclear. The CDR3 covers 14 residues. V was clipped by 8 bases and J by 2 bases, with 15 bases between them. Looked up from germline, CDR1 is MNHEY and CDR2 is SVGAGI. CDR3 amino acids: CASCPLGRNYGYTF. In DNA, the CDR3 is TGTGCCAGCTGTCCCCTTGGCAGGAACTATGGCTACACCTTC.

The rearrangement joins TRBV18 to TRBJ1-1, with 8 nucleotides matching TRBD1. The germline CDR1 and CDR2 sequences are KGHSH and LQKENI. The CDR3 sequence is 15 residues long. The junction had 4 bases not matched to a gene; V was cut back by 3 bases and J by 1 base. CDR3 nucleotide sequence: TGTGCCAGCTCACCGTCCGGGACAGGGAACACTGAAGCTTTCTTT. This codes for CASSPSGTGNTEAFF.

This clonotype has a count of ten or more. The rearrangement joins TRBV4-2 to TRBJ1-5, with D maybe TRBD1 (5 bases). This CDR3 is built from 16 residues. V was cut by 0 bases and J by 7 bases, with 16 bases left in between. Looked up from germline, CDR1 is LGHNA and CDR2 is YNFKEQ. This CDR3 reads CASSQEEGRANQPQHF. The CDR3 nucleotides are TGTGCCAGCAGCCAAGAGGAGGGCAGGGCAAACCAGCCCCAGCATTTT.

The gene calls are TRBV2 and TRBJ1-1; a possible D gene is TRBD1 (5 bases). The CDR3 spans 14 residues. From germline, CDR1 is SNHLY and CDR2 FYNNEI. V lost 7 bases and J lost 1, with 13 bases in between. The chain's CDR3 is CASTTRAANTEAFF. The CDR3 nucleotides are TGTGCCAGCACCACCAGGGCAGCGAACACTGAAGCTTTCTTT.

V gene TRBV28 combines with J gene TRBJ1-1; 9 nucleotides line up with TRBD1. V trimming: 5 bases; J trimming: 4 bases; junction bases outside the gene matches: 8. The length of the CDR3 is 15 residues. Germline CDR1 MDHEN, CDR2 SYDVKM. The CDR3 loop reads CASSKRTGDGTEAFF. CDR3 sequence (DNA): TGTGCCAGCAGTAAGCGGACAGGGGATGGCACTGAAGCTTTCTTT.

Many counts were recorded for this clonotype. The chain carries TRBV7-9 and TRBJ1-5; possible D gene TRBD1, 5 bases. V was shortened by 5 bases and J by 1 base, with 18 bases between the two germline ends. CDR1 and CDR2 (germline): SEHNR, FQNEAQ (reference sequence). The CDR3 covers 17 residues. The CDR3 nucleotides are TGTGCCAGCAGCCAATGGAAAGGGGATGTAAGCAATCAGCCCCAGCATTTT. Its protein is CASSQWKGDVSNQPQHF.

V usage is TRBV7-9 and J usage is TRBJ2-7; 7 bases map to TRBD1. This CDR3 has 15 residues. Per the germline V gene, CDR1 is SEHNR and CDR2 is FQNEAQ (reference sequence). V gave up 5 bases and J gave up 3 bases; unmatched junction bases: 10. The CDR3 protein is CASSVGGGDGYEQYF. The CDR3 nucleotides read TGTGCCAGCAGCGTAGGGGGCGGAGACGGCTACGAGCAGTACTTC.

This clonotype was counted at least ten times. This chain joins TRBV6-2 or TRBV6-3 and TRBJ1-1; D is unresolved. CDR3 size: 10 residues. The germline CDR1 and CDR2 sequences are MNHEY and SVGEGT. Trimming cost V 8 bases and J 4 bases, with 5 bases left between them. The CDR3 DNA sequence: TGTGCCAGCCCCGCCACTGAAGCTTTCTTT. This encodes CASPATEAFF.

In its sample, this clonotype was seen many times. J is TRBJ2-1 and V is TRBV2; either TRBD1 or TRBD2 may supply D (5 bases each). The germline V gene has CDR1 SNHLY and CDR2 FYNNEI. This CDR3 spans 13 amino acids. Trimming cost V 10 bases and J 5 bases, with 15 bases left between them. CDR3 protein: CATRERVHNEQFF. The CDR3 DNA sequence: TGTGCCACCAGGGAGAGGGTACACAATGAGCAGTTCTTC.

This clonotype has a handful of counts. The chain recombines TRBV27 with TRBJ2-3, with 10 bases matching TRBD1. Germline CDR1 reads MNHEY; CDR2 reads SMNVEV (reference sequence). This CDR3 is 15 amino acids long. Trimming cost V 8 bases and J 5 bases; bases outside gene matches: 10. CDR3 DNA: TGTGCCAGCGGAATGGGGGACAGGGGCCTAGATACGCAGTATTTT. Encoded protein: CASGMGDRGLDTQYF.

This clonotype showed up just a few times. The V and J genes are TRBV20-1 and TRBJ2-1; 10 nucleotides align to TRBD2. Per the germline V gene, CDR1 is DFQATT and CDR2 is SNEGSKA (reference sequence). This CDR3 spans 15 amino acids. J gave up 7 bases and V 5 bases, and 11 bases lay outside the gene matches. The CDR3 here is CSAALVSGGANEQFF. The CDR3 nucleotides read TGCAGTGCTGCGCTGGTAAGCGGGGGGGCGAATGAGCAGTTCTTC.

CDR3 bases: TGTGCCAGCAGCCAGAGGGCCCAATTTAAGGGAACAACAGATACGCAGTATTTT. It yields the protein CASSQRAQFKGTTDTQYF. The rearrangement uses TRBV4-2 and TRBJ2-3; D may be TRBD2 (5 bases). The CDR3 is 18 amino acids. V was cut by 3 bases and J by 3 bases, with 22 bases left in between. The V gene's germline CDR1 is LGHNA and CDR2 YNFKEQ.

This chain uses TRBV2 with TRBJ1-2, with D perhaps TRBD1 (6 bases). V was shortened by 0 bases and J by 7 bases, with 15 bases between the two germline ends. The CDR3 runs 15 residues. Germline V gene lookup returns CDR1 SNHLY and CDR2 FYNNEI. CDR3 amino acids: CASSEARGEIRGYTF. The CDR3 DNA is TGTGCCAGCAGTGAAGCGAGGGGGGAGATCCGTGGCTACACCTTC.

J is TRBJ2-3 and V is TRBV18, with D tentatively TRBD1 (5 bases). Between the trimmed V and J ends, which lost 0 bases and 2 bases, there was a span of 21 bases. The CDR3 totals 19 residues. The germline CDR1 and CDR2 sequences are KGHSH and LQKENI. The CDR3 region is CASSPPGSLQDRSTDTQYF. DNA of the CDR3: TGTGCCAGCTCACCACCTGGGTCCCTACAGGACCGATCCACAGATACGCAGTATTTT. Variable domain in full (rest from reference TRBV18 and TRBJ2-3): NAGVMQNPRHLVRRRGQEARLRCSPMKGHSHVYWYRQLPEEGLKFMVYLQKENIIDESGMPKERFSAEFPKEGPSILRIQQVVRGDSAAYFCASSPPGSLQDRSTDTQYFGPGTRLTVL.

This clonotype was observed a handful of times. J is TRBJ1-5 and V is TRBV6-6; no clear D gene. The CDR3 consists of 14 residues. V lost 6 bases and J lost 5, with 14 bases in between. CDR1 and CDR2 from the germline V gene are MNHNY and SVGAGI (reference sequence). The DNA for the CDR3 is TGTGCCAGCAGCCACACCGAGACGGATCAGCCCCAGCATTTT. Encoded protein: CASSHTETDQPQHF.

This clonotype was detected a few times. The gene calls are TRBV11-3 and TRBJ2-1; D uncertain. The germline CDR1 and CDR2 sequences are SGHNT and YENEEA. The germline V and J ends were trimmed by 6 bases and 6 bases, with 6 bases remaining between them. The CDR3 is 11 amino acids. The CDR3 nucleotides read TGTGCCAGCAGTAACGGCAATGAGCAGTTCTTC. It is translated as CASSNGNEQFF.

This clonotype was recorded at least ten times. The chain carries TRBV6-1 and TRBJ2-7; D may match TRBD1 or TRBD2 (6 bases each). This CDR3 region has 13 residues. V shed 0 bases and J shed 6 bases, with 9 bases lying between them. Germline CDR1 is MNHNS and CDR2 is SASEGT. The CDR3 here is CASSEAGGREQYF. The CDR3 DNA is TGTGCCAGCAGTGAAGCTGGGGGGCGCGAGCAGTACTTC.

This clonotype occurred many times. This chain links TRBV7-3 with TRBJ1-1; 9 positions agree with TRBD1. Germline CDR1 is SGHTA and CDR2 is FQGTGA. Trimming removed 4 bases from V and 4 bases from J; junction bases left unmatched: 10. This CDR3 spans 16 amino acids. This CDR3 reads CASSSTGGDRATEAFF. CDR3 nucleotides: TGTGCCAGCAGCTCGACAGGGGGAGATAGAGCCACTGAAGCTTTCTTT.